Each of the 12 T cell receptor beta chains below was sequenced from the same sample in a study of T-cell reconstitution after alpha-beta-depleted transplantation in children. Unique molecular identifiers featured in how the TCRbeta library was prepared. Using its own MiXCR run on the PCR reads, TCRdb lists one record per CDR3 protein. The profile shows more than 550,000 distinct CDR3 sequences, under 12% of them singletons. Sequencing used PBMCs from the stem cell graft donor, obtained from the stem cell graft. The receptors originated from a human donor who donated a stem cell graft to a child with acute myeloid leukemia.

CDR3 region: CASSFPGLAVPRGGYEQFF. For the CDR3, the DNA is TGTGCCAGCAGCTTTCCGGGACTAGCGGTTCCTAGAGGAGGGTATGAGCAGTTCTTC. This chain links TRBV11-2 with TRBJ2-1, with 11 bases aligning to TRBD2. There are 19 residues in the CDR3. Germline CDR1 reads SGHAT; CDR2 reads FQNNGV. The V gene end was trimmed by 3 bases and the J gene end by 8 bases; junction bases not matched to a gene: 18.

In its sample, this clonotype was seen many times. The V gene is TRBV5-1, the J gene TRBJ2-7, with D possibly matching TRBD2 (5 bases). This CDR3 comprises 14 residues. V was shortened by 1 base and J by 4 bases, with 12 bases between the two germline ends. Germline assignment: CDR1 SGHRS and CDR2 YFSETQ. The CDR3 region has the DNA TGCGCCAGCAGCTTGAGTAGCGCCCTTTACGAGCAGTACTTC. Translation gives CASSLSSALYEQYF.

This clonotype was seen a handful of times. The chain has TRBV20-1 and TRBJ1-6; D gene ambiguous. The V end was cut by 6 bases, the J end by 6 bases, with 18 bases between. Germline CDR1 reads DFQATT; CDR2 reads SNEGSKA (reference sequence). The CDR3 contains 15 residues. The CDR3 reads CSAKAANVVNSPLHF. In nucleotides, the CDR3 is TGCAGTGCCAAGGCGGCTAACGTGGTTAATTCACCCCTCCACTTT.

This clonotype was seen at least ten times. The V call is TRBV6-2 or TRBV6-3, the J call TRBJ2-1; the D is unclear. Trimming pared 6 bases from V and 9 bases from J, leaving 15 bases between. The germline CDR1 and CDR2 sequences are MNHEY and SVGEGT. The CDR3 is made up of 13 amino acids. DNA of the CDR3: TGTGCCAGCAGCTCCTCCCGTAGGACTGAGCAGTTCTTC. Encoded protein: CASSSSRRTEQFF.

This clonotype was counted at least ten times. CDR3 in amino acids: CAIQRSGGPEEQYF. CDR3 in DNA: TGTGCCATCCAGCGGAGTGGAGGGCCTGAAGAGCAGTACTTC. The chain couples TRBV10-3 to TRBJ2-7, with D possibly matching TRBD2 (6 bases). The CDR3 consists of 14 residues. Germline V gene lookup returns CDR1 ENHRY and CDR2 SYGVKD. V lost 8 bases, J lost 7 bases, and 21 bases lay in between.

This chain joins TRBV2 and TRBJ2-5, with TRBD2 matching over 12 bases. Per the germline V gene, CDR1 is SNHLY and CDR2 is FYNNEI. The trim removed 6 bases at V and 4 bases at J, leaving 9 bases unmatched. This CDR3 region has 16 residues. As DNA, the CDR3 is TGTGCCAGCAGAAGACTAGCGGGAGACGCCGGAGAGACCCAGTACTTC. As protein: CASRRLAGDAGETQYF.

The rearrangement links TRBV7-2 to TRBJ2-5; possibly TRBD1 or TRBD2 for D (5 bases each). CDR1 SGHTA and CDR2 FQGNSA come from the germline V gene. This CDR3 comprises 15 residues. Trimming removed 3 bases from V and 4 bases from J, with 15 bases in between. The CDR3 is CASSFYKGAGETQYF. CDR3 DNA sequence: TGTGCCAGCAGCTTTTATAAAGGGGCGGGAGAGACCCAGTACTTC. The whole variable domain, remainder taken from reference TRBV7-2 and TRBJ2-5, is GAGVSQSPSNKVTEKGKDVELRCDPISGHTALYWYRQSLGQGLEFLIYFQGNSAPDKSGLPSDRFSAERTGGSVSTLTIQRTQQEDSAVYLCASSFYKGAGETQYFGPGTRLLVL.

This clonotype was recorded many times. The CDR3 DNA sequence: TGCAGTGCTTGGACAGATTACAATGAGCAGTTCTTC. Translating gives CSAWTDYNEQFF. The V and J genes are TRBV20-1 and TRBJ2-1, with a tentative D call TRBD1 (6 bases). Deletions cut 5 bases from V and 4 bases from J, with 9 bases between. The CDR3 sequence is 12 residues long. Germline assignment: CDR1 DFQATT and CDR2 SNEGSKA (reference sequence).

There are a few counts of this clonotype. This sequence joins TRBV20-1 and TRBJ2-5; D remains unclear. CDR3 size: 11 residues. Germline V gene lookup returns CDR1 DFQATT and CDR2 SNEGSKA (reference sequence). V dropped 3 bases and J dropped 5 bases, with 7 bases sitting between them. This chain's CDR3 is CSASKAETQYF. The CDR3 coding sequence is TGCAGTGCTAGTAAGGCCGAGACCCAGTACTTC.

This clonotype showed up just a few times. J is TRBJ2-7 and V is TRBV18, with 7 nucleotides matching TRBD2. The junction had 10 bases not matched to a gene; V was cut back by 3 bases and J by 5 bases. The CDR3 spans 15 residues. Germline lookup yields CDR1 KGHSH and CDR2 LQKENI. CDR3 in amino acids: CASSPRGGFRNEQYF. CDR3 nucleotides: TGTGCCAGCTCACCGCGCGGGGGTTTTAGGAACGAGCAGTACTTC.

V is TRBV20-1 and J is TRBJ1-3, with no clear D. There are 15 residues in the CDR3. Germline assignment: CDR1 DFQATT and CDR2 SNEGSKA (reference sequence). Trimming cost V 0 bases and J 4 bases, with 13 bases left between them. The CDR3 sequence is CSARDFEGEGNTIYF. The CDR3 bases are TGCAGTGCTAGAGATTTCGAAGGAGAAGGAAACACCATATATTTT.

This clonotype was picked up a small number of times. V and J are TRBV6-2 or TRBV6-3 and TRBJ2-7; D unresolved. Trimming took 6 bases from V and 2 from J, leaving 11 bases between them. This CDR3 is built from 13 residues. In germline, CDR1 is MNHEY, CDR2 SVGEGT. The CDR3, as DNA: TGTGCCAGCAGCGACTCCGCCGCCTACGAGCAGTACTTC. Translation gives CASSDSAAYEQYF.